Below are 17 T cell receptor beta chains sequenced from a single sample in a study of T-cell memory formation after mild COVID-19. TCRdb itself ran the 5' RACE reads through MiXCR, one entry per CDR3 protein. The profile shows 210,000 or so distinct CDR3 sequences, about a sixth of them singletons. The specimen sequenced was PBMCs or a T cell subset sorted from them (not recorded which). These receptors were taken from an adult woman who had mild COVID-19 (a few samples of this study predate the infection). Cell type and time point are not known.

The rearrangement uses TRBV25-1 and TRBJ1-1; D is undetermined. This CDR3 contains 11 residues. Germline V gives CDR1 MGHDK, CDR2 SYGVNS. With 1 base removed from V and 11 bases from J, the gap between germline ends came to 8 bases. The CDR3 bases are TGTGCCAGCAGTGAATTAAAAAAGGCTTTCTTT. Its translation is CASSELKKAFF.

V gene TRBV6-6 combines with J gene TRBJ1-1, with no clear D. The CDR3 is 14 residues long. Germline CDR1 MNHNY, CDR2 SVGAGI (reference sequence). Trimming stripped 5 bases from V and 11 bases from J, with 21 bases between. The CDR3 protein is CASSTLSDRNVAFF. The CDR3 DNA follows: TGTGCCAGCAGTACCCTGTCGGACCGAAATGTGGCTTTCTTT.

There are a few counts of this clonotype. The CDR3 region is CASSLAGGSNYGYTF. The CDR3 nucleotides read TGTGCCAGCAGCTTAGCGGGGGGCTCTAACTATGGCTACACCTTC. The chain couples TRBV7-6 to TRBJ1-2, with D perhaps matching TRBD1 (6 bases). Germline assignment: CDR1 SGHVS and CDR2 FNYEAQ. V lost 0 bases and J 0 bases, leaving 8 bases between the germline ends. This CDR3 region has 15 residues.

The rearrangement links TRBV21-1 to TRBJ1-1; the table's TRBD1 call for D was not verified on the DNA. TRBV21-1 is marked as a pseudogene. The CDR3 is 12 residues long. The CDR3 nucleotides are TGTGCCAGGGGGGGGATTAACACTGAAGCTTTCTTT. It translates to CARGGINTEAFF.

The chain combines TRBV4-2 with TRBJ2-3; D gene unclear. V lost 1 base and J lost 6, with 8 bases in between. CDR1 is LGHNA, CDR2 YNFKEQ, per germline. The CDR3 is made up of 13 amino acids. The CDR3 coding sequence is TGTGCCAGCAGCCAAGGTCTGGCGGATACGCAGTATTTT. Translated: CASSQGLADTQYF.

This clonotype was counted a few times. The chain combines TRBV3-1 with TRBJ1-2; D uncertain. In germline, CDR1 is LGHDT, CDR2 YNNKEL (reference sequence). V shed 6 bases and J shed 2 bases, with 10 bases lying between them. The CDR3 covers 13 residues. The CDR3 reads CASSPIRNYGYTF. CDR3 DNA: TGTGCCAGCAGTCCCATACGGAACTATGGCTACACCTTC. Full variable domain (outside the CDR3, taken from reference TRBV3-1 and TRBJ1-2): DTAVSQTPKYLVTQMGNDKSIKCEQNLGHDTMYWYKQDSKKFLKIMFSYNNKELIINETVPNRFSPKSPDKAHLNLHINSLELGDSAVYFCASSPIRNYGYTFGSGTRLTVV.

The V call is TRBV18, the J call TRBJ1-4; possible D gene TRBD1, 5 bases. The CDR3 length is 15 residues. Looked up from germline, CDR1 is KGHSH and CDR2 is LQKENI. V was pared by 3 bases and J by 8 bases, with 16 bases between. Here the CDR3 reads CASSPQWVGEEKLFF. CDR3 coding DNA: TGTGCCAGCTCACCCCAATGGGTGGGGGAGGAAAAACTGTTTTTT.

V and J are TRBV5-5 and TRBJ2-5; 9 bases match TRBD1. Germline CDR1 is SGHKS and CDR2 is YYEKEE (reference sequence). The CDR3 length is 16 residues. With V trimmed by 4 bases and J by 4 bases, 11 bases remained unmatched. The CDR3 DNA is TGTGCCAGCAGCCGTAGGGACAGGGATAAGGGAGAGACCCAGTACTTC. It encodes CASSRRDRDKGETQYF.

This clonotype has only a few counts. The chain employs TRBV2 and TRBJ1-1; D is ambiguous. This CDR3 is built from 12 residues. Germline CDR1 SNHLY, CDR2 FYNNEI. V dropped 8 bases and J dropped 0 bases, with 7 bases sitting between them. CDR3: CASARMNTEAFF. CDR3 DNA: TGTGCCAGCGCCAGAATGAACACTGAAGCTTTCTTT.

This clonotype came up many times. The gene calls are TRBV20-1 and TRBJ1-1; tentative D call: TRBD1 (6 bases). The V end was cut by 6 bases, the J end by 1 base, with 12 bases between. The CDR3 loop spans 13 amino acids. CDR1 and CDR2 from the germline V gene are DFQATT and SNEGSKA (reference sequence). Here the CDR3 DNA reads TGCAGTGCAGGGGGAGGGTGGAACACTGAAGCTTTCTTT. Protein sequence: CSAGGGWNTEAFF.

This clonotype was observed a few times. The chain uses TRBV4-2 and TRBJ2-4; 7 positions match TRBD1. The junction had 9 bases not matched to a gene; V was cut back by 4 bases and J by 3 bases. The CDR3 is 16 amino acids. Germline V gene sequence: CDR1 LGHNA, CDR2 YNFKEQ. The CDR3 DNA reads TGTGCCAGCAGCCGAGAAAACAGGGGTGGCAAAAACATTCAGTACTTC. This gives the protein CASSRENRGGKNIQYF.

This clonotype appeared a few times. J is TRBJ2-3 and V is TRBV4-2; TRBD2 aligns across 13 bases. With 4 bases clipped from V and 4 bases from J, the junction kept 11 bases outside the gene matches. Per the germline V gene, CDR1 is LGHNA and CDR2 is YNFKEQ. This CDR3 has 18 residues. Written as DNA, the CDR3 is TGTGCCAGCAGCCCCCGCCCCGGACTAGCGGGAGCTTCAGATACGCAGTATTTT. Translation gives CASSPRPGLAGASDTQYF.

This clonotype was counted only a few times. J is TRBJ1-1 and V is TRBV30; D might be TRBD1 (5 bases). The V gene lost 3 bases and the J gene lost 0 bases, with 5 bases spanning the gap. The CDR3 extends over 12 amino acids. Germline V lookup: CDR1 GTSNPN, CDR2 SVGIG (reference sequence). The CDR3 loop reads CAWRTVNTEAFF. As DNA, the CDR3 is TGTGCCTGGAGGACAGTGAACACTGAAGCTTTCTTT.

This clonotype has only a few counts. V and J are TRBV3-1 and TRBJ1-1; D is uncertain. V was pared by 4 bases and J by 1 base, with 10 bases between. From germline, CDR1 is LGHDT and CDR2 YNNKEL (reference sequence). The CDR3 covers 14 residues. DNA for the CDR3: TGTGCCAGCAGCCCCAAAACAAGGAACACTGAAGCTTTCTTT. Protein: CASSPKTRNTEAFF.

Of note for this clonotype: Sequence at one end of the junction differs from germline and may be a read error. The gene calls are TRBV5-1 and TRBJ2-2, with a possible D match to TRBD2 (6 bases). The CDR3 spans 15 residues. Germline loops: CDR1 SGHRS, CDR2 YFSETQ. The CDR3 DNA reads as TGCGTCAGCAGCTTGAGCGGGCGAAACACCGGGGAGCTGTTTTTT. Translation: CVSSLSGRNTGELFF. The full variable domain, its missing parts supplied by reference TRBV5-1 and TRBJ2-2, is KAGVTQTPRYLIKTRGQQVTLSCSPISGHRSVSWYQQTPGQGLQFLFEYFSETQRNKGNFPGRFSGRQFSNSRSEMNVSTLELGDSALYLCVSSLSGRNTGELFFGEGSRLTVL.

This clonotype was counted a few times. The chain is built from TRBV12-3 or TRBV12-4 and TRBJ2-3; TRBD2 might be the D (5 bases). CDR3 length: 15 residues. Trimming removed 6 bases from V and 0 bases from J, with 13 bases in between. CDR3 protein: CASRGDVPSTDTQYF. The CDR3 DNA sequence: TGTGCCAGCAGGGGAGACGTACCTAGCACAGATACGCAGTATTTT.

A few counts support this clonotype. CDR3 in DNA: TGTGCCAGCAGAAATACAGGGGGTTTAGAGACCCAGTACTTC. Translated: CASRNTGGLETQYF. This chain uses TRBV12-3 or TRBV12-4 with TRBJ2-5, with 8 bases matching TRBD1. After removal of 6 bases from V and 4 bases from J, the junction contained 7 bases not matched to a gene. CDR3 length equals 14 residues.